The TCR beta chain under discussion was sequenced for a study of cytomegalovirus exposure and HLA in healthy donors. Study-wide results and limits: There were around 160 TCR beta chains listed as cytomegalovirus-associated. Later work showed greater clonal expansion in HLA-associated TCR beta chains than in equally common others. Per a prior analysis, the majority of TCR beta V segments were productive roughly 87% or roughly 30% of the time.

A remark on this clone: What it binds is unknown.

60 Vbeta and 13 Jbeta primers were used in PCR. The table came from immunoSEQ multiplex PCR; TCRdb's copy has only in-frame clones and leaves some out. The sample shows over 100,000 clones, and about 1.5% sits with its ten largest clones. Germline loops: CDR1 SGHTA, CDR2 FQGNSA. The CDR3 sequence is 13 residues long. The V and J ends lost 3 bases and 5 bases, in that order; junction bases with no gene match: 0. J is TRBJ1-5 and V is TRBV7-2; TRBD1 matches 8 bases. What was sequenced was PBMCs. This TCR was recovered from a woman in her 40s in good health and CMV-seropositive. The CDR3 loop reads CASSLTGDQPQHF. CDR3 DNA: TGTGCCAGCAGCTTGACAGGGGATCAGCCCCAGCATTTT.